This T cell receptor beta chain appears in the sequencing data of a study of blood T cell repertoires in COVID-19. Study information: Sites in the United States, Italy and Spain provided acute and convalescent COVID-19 samples. The analysed material was cDNA or gDNA that came from T cells, B-cell-depleted T cells, or PBMCs.

The authors' processing: By means of reference gene primer amplification, nucleated cell counts were estimated. The repertoire was sequenced with immunoSEQ multiplex PCR; TCRdb's copy has only in-frame clones and lacks some. V and J calls and clone size follow that table, whereas D and trimming were derived from the DNA. The data show fewer than 250,000 clones, 80% to 90% seen once. The V gene's germline CDR1 is LGHDT and CDR2 YNNKEL (reference sequence). This CDR3 has 16 amino acids. Trimming at V came to 6 bases and at J to 2 bases, leaving 7 bases not matched to a gene. The sample consisted of peripheral blood. V and J are TRBV3-1 (or the pseudogene TRBV3-2) and TRBJ2-5, with TRBD2 matching 12 bases. The source of this sequence is a woman aged 70-85 years with active or convalescent COVID-19. The DNA for the CDR3 is TGTGCCAGCAGAGTGAGCGGACTAGCGGGACAAGAGACCCAGTACTTC. Its protein is CASRVSGLAGQETQYF.